This T cell receptor beta chain originates from a study of control samples from healthy donors and cancer patients. Libraries were prepared by immunoSEQ multiplex PCR; TCRdb keeps only in-frame clonotypes and omits some of them. The sample consists of 120,000 to 150,000 clones, less than 95% of them appearing once. Trimming pared 0 bases from V and 1 base from J, leaving 6 bases between. Germline V lookup: CDR1 MNHEY, CDR2 SVGAGI. The length of the CDR3 is 15 residues. The chain carries TRBV6-5 and TRBJ2-2; possible D gene TRBD2, 6 bases. The sample consisted of blood. The sequence was obtained from a man aged 18 to 29 in good health. The CDR3, as DNA: TGTGCCAGCAGTTACTCCGGGGGGAACACCGGGGAGCTGTTTTTT. Translated, it gives CASSYSGGNTGELFF.